This TCR beta chain was found in a study of T cell repertoires in cytomegalovirus infection. As for the study in general: Epitope selection comprised recently identified HLA-C-restricted CMV epitopes and well-studied HLA-B-restricted CMV epitopes.

This CDR3 has 10 residues. Germline loops: CDR1 SQVTM, CDR2 ANQGSEA. V dropped 4 bases and J dropped 12 bases, with 10 bases sitting between them. Each CDR3 protein is one row after TCRdb ran MiXCR on the reads. This repertoire shows fewer than 1,000,000 distinct CDR3 sequences, about a third found once; its top ten account for roughly an eighth. Concerning this clonotype itself: What it recognizes is unknown.

The rearrangement joins TRBV29-1 to TRBJ2-1, with D perhaps TRBD1 (5 bases). Sequencing was performed on cultured CD8+ T cells from PBMCs, taken from culture after CMV antigen stimulation. The clonotype was recovered from a human donor in good health (CMV status not recorded). Some clones in this sample may be carry-over from other donors' samples. CDR3 loop: CSVAWGRQFF. The CDR3 coding sequence is TGCAGCGTTGCGTGGGGCCGGCAGTTCTTC.